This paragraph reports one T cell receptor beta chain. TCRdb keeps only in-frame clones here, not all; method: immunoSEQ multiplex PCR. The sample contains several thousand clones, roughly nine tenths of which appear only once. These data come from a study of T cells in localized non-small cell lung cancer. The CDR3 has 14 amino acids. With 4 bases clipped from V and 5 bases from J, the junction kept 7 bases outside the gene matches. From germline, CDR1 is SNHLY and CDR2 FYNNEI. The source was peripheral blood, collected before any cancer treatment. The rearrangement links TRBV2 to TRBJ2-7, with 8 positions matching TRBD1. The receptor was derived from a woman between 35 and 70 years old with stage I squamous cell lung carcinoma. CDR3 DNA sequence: TGTGCCAGCAGTGTCCGGCAGGGGGCCAACGAGCAGTACTTC. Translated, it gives CASSVRQGANEQYF. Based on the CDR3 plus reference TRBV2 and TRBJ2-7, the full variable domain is EPEVTQTPSHQVTQMGQEVILRCVPISNHLYFYWYRQILGQKVEFLVSFYNNEISEKSEIFDDQFSVERPDGSNFTLKIRSTKLEDSAMYFCASSVRQGANEQYFGPGTRLTVT.